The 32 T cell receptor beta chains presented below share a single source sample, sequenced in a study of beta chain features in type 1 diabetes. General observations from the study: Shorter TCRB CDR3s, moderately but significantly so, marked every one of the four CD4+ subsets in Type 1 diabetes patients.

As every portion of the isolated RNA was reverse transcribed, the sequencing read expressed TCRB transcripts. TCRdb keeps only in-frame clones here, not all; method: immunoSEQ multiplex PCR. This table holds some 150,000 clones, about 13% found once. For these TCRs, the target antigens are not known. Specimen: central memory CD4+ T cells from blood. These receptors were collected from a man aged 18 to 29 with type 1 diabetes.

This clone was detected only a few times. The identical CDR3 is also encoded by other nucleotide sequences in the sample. CDR3: CASSGTGGTEAFF. The CDR3 DNA reads as TGTGCCAGTAGTGGGACAGGGGGCACTGAAGCTTTCTTT. The chain links TRBV19 to TRBJ1-1; TRBD1 matches 11 bases. This CDR3 is 13 amino acids long. With 5 bases clipped from V and 4 bases from J, the junction kept 0 bases outside the gene matches. Germline V CDR1 and CDR2: LNHDA, SQIVND (reference sequence).

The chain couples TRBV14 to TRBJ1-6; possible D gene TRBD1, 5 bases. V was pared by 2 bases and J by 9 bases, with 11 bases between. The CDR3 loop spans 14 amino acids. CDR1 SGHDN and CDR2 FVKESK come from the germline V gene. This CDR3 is CASSQQLRVSPLHF. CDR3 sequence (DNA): TGTGCCAGCAGCCAACAGCTCAGGGTTTCACCCCTCCACTTT.

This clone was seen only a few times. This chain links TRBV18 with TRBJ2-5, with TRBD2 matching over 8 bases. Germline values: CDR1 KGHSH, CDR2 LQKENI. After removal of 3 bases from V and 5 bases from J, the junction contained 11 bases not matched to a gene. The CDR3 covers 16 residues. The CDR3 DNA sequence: TGTGCCAGCTCACCCAGCGCACTAGCGGTCTTGGAGACCCAGTACTTC. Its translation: CASSPSALAVLETQYF.

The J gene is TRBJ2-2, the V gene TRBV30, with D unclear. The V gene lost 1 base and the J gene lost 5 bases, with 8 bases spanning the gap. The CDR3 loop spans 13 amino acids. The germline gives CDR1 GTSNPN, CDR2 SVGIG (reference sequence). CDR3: CAWSGRRTGELFF. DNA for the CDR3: TGTGCCTGGAGTGGCCGCCGGACCGGGGAGCTGTTTTTT.

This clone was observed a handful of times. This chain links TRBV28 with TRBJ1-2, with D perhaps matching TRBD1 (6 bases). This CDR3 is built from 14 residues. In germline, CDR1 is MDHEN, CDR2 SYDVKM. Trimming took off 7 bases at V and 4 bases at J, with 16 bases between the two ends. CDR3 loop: CASTLRGAAYGYTF. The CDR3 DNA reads TGTGCCAGCACCCTGAGGGGGGCGGCCTATGGCTACACCTTC.

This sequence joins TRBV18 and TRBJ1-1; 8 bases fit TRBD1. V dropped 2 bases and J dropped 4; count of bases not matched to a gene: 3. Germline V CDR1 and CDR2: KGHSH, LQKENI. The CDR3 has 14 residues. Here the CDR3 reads CASSPNRGTTEAFF. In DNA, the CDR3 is TGTGCCAGCTCACCAAACAGGGGGACCACTGAAGCTTTCTTT.

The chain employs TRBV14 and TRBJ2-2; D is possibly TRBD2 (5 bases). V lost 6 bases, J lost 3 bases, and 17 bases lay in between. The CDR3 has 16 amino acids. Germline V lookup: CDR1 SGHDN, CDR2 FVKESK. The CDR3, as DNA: TGTGCCAGCAGTCCTCTAGAGGGCCATTACACCGGGGAGCTGTTTTTT. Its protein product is CASSPLEGHYTGELFF.

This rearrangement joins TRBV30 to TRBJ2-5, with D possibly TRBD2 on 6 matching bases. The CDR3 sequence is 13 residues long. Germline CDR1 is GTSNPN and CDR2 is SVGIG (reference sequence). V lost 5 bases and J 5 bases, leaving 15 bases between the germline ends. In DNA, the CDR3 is TGTGCCTGGTTCAGGACCGGAGGGGAGACCCAGTACTTC. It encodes CAWFRTGGETQYF.

The CDR3 DNA is TGTGCCAGCAGCTTGGGTCTTGACAGGTCCTACGAGCAGTACTTC. Protein product: CASSLGLDRSYEQYF. The V gene is TRBV5-4, the J gene TRBJ2-7; a weak D match, TRBD1 (6 bases). V dropped 0 bases and J dropped 1 base, with 11 bases sitting between them. The germline CDR1 and CDR2 sequences are SGHNT and YYREEE (reference sequence). The CDR3 spans 15 residues.

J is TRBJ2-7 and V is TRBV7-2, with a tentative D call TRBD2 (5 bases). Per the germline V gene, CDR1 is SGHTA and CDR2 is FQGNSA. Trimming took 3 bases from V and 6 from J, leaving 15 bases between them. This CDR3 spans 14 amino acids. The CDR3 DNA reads TGTGCCAGCAGCTTTTCGGCTGGAGAGGGCGAGCAGTACTTC. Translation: CASSFSAGEGEQYF.

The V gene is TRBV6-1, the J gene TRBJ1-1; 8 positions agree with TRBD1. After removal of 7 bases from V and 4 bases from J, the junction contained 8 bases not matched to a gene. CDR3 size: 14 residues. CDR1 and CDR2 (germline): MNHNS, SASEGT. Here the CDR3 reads CASTTGTGSTEAFF. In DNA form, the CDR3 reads TGTGCCAGCACAACCGGGACAGGTAGCACTGAAGCTTTCTTT.

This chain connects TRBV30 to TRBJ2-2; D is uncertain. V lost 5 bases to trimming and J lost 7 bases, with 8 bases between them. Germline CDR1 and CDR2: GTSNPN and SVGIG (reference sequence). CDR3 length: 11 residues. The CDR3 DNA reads TGTGCCTGGGCCCGCATCGGGGAGCTGTTTTTT. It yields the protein CAWARIGELFF. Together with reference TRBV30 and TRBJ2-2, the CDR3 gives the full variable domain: SQTIHQWPATLVQPVGSPLSLECTVEGTSNPNLYWYRQAAGRGLQLLFYSVGIGQISSEVPQNLSASRPQDRQFILSSKKLLLSDSGFYLCAWARIGELFFGEGSRLTVL.

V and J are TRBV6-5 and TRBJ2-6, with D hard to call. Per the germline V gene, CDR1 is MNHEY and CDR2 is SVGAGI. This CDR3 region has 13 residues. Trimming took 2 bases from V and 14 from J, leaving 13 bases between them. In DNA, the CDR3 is TGTGCCAGCAGTTACGGCCAGGCCAGCCTCCTGACTTTC. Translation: CASSYGQASLLTF.

For the CDR3, the DNA is TGCGCCAGCAGCAGCTACTCCGGGCCGAGCACAGATACGCAGTATTTT. It yields the protein CASSSYSGPSTDTQYF. This sequence joins TRBV5-1 and TRBJ2-3; no clear D gene. Trimming cost V 4 bases and J 0 bases, with 15 bases left between them. The CDR3 runs 16 residues. Germline V gene data show CDR1 as SGHRS and CDR2 as YFSETQ.

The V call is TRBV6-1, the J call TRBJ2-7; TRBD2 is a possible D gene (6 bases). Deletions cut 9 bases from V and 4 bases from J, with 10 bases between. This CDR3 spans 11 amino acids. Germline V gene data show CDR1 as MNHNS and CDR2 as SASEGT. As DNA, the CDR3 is TGTGCCAGTGATGGGGGGTACGAGCAGTACTTC. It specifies CASDGGYEQYF.

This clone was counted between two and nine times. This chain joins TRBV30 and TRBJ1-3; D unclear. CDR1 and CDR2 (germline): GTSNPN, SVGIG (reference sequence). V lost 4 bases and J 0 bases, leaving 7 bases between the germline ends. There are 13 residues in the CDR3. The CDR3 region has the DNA TGTGCCTGGATAGGTTTCTCTGGAAACACCATATATTTT. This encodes CAWIGFSGNTIYF.

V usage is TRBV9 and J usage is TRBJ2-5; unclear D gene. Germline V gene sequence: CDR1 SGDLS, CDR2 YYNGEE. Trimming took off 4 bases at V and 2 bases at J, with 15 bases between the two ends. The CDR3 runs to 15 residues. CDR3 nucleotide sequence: TGTGCCAGCAGCATTCATCCTACTCCTCAAGAGACCCAGTACTTC. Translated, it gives CASSIHPTPQETQYF.

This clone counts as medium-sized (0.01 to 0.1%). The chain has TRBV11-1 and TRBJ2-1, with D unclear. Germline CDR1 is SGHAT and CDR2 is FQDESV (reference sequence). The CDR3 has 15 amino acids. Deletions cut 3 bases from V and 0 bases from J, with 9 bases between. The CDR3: CASSFGRSSYNEQFF. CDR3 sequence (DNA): TGTGCCAGCAGCTTTGGCAGGAGCTCCTACAATGAGCAGTTCTTC.

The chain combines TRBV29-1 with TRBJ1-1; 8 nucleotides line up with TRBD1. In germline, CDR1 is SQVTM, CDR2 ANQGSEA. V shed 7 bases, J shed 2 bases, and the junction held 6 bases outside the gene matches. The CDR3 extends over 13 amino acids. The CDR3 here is CSARDRTNTEAFF. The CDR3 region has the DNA TGCAGCGCTCGGGACAGGACTAACACTGAAGCTTTCTTT.

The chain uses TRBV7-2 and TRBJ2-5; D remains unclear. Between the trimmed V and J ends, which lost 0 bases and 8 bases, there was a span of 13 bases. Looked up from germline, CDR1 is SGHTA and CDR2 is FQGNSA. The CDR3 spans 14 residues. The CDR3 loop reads CASSLARKGSTQYF. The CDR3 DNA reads TGTGCCAGCAGCTTAGCGCGGAAGGGTAGCACCCAGTACTTC.

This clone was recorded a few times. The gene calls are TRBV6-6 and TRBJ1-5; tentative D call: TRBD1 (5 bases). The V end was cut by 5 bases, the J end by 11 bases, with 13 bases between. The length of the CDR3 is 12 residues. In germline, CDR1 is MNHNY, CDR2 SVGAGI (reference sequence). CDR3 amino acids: CASSPTGTAQHF. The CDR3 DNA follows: TGTGCCAGCAGTCCGACCGGGACTGCCCAGCATTTT.

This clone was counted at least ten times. The CDR3 sequence: CASSDRGNEQFF. The CDR3 DNA follows: TGTGCCAGCAGTGACAGGGGGAATGAGCAGTTCTTC. The genes are TRBV6-6 and TRBJ2-1; 9 nucleotides line up with TRBD1. Per the germline V gene, CDR1 is MNHNY and CDR2 is SVGAGI (reference sequence). With V trimmed by 5 bases and J by 7 bases, 0 bases remained unmatched. This CDR3 comprises 12 residues.

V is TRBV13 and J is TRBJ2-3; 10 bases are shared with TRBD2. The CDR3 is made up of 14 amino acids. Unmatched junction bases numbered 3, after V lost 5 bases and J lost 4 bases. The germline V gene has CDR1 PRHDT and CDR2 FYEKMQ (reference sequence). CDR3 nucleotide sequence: TGTGCCAGCAGCATTGGGACTAGCGCAGATACGCAGTATTTT. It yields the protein CASSIGTSADTQYF.

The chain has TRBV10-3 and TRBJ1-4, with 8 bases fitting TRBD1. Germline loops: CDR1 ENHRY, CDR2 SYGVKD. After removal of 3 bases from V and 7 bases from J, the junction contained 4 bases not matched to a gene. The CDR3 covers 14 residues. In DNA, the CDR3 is TGTGCCATCAGTGAAAGACAGGGGATTGAAAAACTGTTTTTT. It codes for CAISERQGIEKLFF.

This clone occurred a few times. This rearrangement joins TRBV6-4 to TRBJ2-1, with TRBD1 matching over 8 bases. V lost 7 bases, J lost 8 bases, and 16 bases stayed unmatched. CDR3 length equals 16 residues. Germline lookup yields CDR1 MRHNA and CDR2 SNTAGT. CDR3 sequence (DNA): TGTGCCAGCACCCGACAGGGGTCAGAAAATTGCGATGAGCAGTTCTTC. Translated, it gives CASTRQGSENCDEQFF.

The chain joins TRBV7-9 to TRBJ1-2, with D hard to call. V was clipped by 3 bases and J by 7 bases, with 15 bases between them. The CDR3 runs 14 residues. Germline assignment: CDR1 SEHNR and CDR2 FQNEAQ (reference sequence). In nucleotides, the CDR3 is TGTGCCAGCAGCTTTACCGGCCGTCGTTCTGGCTACACCTTC. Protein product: CASSFTGRRSGYTF.

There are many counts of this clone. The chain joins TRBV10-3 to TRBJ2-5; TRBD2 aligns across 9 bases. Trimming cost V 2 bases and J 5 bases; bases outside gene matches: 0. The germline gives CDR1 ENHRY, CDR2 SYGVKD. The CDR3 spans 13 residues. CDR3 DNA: TGTGCCATCAGTGAGGGACTAGCGGAGACCCAGTACTTC. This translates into CAISEGLAETQYF.

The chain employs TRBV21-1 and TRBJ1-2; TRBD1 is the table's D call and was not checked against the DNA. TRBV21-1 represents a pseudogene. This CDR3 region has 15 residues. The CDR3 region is CASSPRDRGPAGYTF. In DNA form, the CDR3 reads TGTGCCAGCAGCCCCCGGGACAGGGGACCTGCTGGCTACACCTTC.

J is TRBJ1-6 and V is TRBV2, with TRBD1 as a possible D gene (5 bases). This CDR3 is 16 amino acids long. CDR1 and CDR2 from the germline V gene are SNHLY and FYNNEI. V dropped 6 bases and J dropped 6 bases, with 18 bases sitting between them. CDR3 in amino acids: CASSPEAGLSNSPLHF. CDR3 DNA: TGTGCCAGCAGCCCCGAGGCAGGGCTTTCTAATTCACCCCTCCACTTT.

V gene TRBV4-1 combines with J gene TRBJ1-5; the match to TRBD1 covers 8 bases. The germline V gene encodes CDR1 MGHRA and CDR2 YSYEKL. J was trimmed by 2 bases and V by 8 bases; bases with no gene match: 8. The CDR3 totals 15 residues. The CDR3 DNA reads TGCGCCAGCCGGGCCCAGGACAGGGGCAATCAGCCCCAGCATTTT. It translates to CASRAQDRGNQPQHF.

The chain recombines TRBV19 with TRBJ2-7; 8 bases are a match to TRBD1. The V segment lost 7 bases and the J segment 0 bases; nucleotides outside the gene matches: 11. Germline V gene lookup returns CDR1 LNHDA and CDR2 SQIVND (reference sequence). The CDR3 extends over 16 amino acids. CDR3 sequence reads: CASTPRAGGDSYEQYF. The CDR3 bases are TGTGCCAGTACTCCTCGGGCAGGGGGCGACTCCTACGAGCAGTACTTC.

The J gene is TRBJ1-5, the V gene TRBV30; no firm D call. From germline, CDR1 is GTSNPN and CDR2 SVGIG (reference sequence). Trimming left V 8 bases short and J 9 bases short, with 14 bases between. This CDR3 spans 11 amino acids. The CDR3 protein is CAISTEGPQHF. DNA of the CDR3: TGTGCCATTTCAACGGAGGGGCCCCAGCATTTT.